The TCR beta chain described here comes from a study of cytomegalovirus exposure and HLA in healthy donors. PCR primers comprised 60 Vbeta and 13 Jbeta primers. The method was immunoSEQ multiplex PCR; TCRdb's version includes in-frame clones alone and lacks a portion of them. Of under 110,000 clones detected, approximately 82% appear once; the ten largest clones hold more than 2%. CDR3 size: 12 residues. CDR1 and CDR2 from the germline V gene are LNHDA and SQIVND (reference sequence). V was clipped by 4 bases and J by 7 bases, with 8 bases between them. Sequencing was carried out using PBMCs. The V call is TRBV19, the J call TRBJ2-1; D remains unclear. The sequence came from a man aged 40-49 years in good health and CMV-seronegative. This CDR3 reads CASSTNGNEQFF. CDR3 DNA: TGTGCCAGTAGTACAAACGGGAATGAGCAGTTCTTC. Drawing the rest from reference TRBV19 and TRBJ2-1, the complete variable domain is DGGITQSPKYLFRKEGQNVTLSCEQNLNHDAMYWYRQDPGQGLRLIYYSQIVNDFQKGDIAEGYSVSREKKESFPLTVTSAQKNPTAFYLCASSTNGNEQFFGPGTRLTVL.